The clone carrying this T cell receptor beta chain was seen a handful of times. Original analysis: Estimation of nucleated cell counts was performed using reference gene primer amplification. Generated by immunoSEQ multiplex PCR, the TCRdb table keeps only in-frame clones and is missing some. V, J and clone size were drawn from that table, and D and trimming were deduced from the DNA. The sample carries around 9,500 clones, roughly three quarters recorded once. The data were taken from a study of blood T cell repertoires in COVID-19. Study information: Researchers got acute and convalescent COVID-19 samples from the United States, Italy and Spain. T cells, B-cell-depleted T cells, or PBMCs supplied cDNA or gDNA.

The J segment lost 7 bases and the V segment lost 5 bases, leaving 14 bases of the junction unmatched. The germline CDR1 and CDR2 sequences are SGHAT and FQNNGV. The CDR3 has 16 amino acids. The specimen sequenced was peripheral blood. V is TRBV11-2 and J is TRBJ1-3; 7 nucleotides match TRBD1. The receptor was isolated from a man in his 60s with active COVID-19. In DNA form, the CDR3 reads TGTGCCAGCAGCACACTGACAGGGAGACAACCGAACACCATATATTTT. It translates to CASSTLTGRQPNTIYF. The full variable domain, rest sourced from reference TRBV11-2 and TRBJ1-3, is EAGVAQSPRYKIIEKRQSVAFWCNPISGHATLYWYQQILGQGPKLLIQFQNNGVVDDSQLPKDRFSAERLKGVDSTLKIQPAKLEDSAVYLCASSTLTGRQPNTIYFGEGSWLTVV.